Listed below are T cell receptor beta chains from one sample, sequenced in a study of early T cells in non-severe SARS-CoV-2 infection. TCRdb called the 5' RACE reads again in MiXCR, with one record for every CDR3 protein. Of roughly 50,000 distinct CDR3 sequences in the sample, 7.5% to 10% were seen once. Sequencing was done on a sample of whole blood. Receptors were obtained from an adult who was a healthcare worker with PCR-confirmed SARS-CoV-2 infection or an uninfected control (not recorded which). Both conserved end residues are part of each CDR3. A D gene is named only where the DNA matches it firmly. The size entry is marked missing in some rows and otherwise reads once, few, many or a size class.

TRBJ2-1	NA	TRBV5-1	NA	CASSLAPGLTYNEQFF	TGCGCCAGCAGCTTGGCCCCGGGGTTAACCTACAATGAGCAGTTCTTC
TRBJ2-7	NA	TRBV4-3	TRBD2	CASSQVAGPYEQYF	TGCGCCAGCAGTCAGGTAGCGGGACCCTACGAGCAGTACTTC
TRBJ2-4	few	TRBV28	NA	CASRETDRAKNIQYF	TGTGCCAGCAGAGAGACAGACCGAGCCAAAAACATTCAGTACTTC
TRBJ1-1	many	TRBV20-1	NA	CSAPRQGQNTEAFF	TGCAGTGCCCCTCGGCAGGGGCAGAACACTGAAGCTTTCTTT
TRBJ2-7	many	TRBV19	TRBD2	CASSGLAGTAYEQYF	TGTGCCAGTAGTGGACTAGCGGGGACAGCCTACGAGCAGTACTTC
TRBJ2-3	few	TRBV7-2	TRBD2	CASSSGTSADTQYF	TGTGCCAGCAGCTCCGGGACTAGCGCAGATACGCAGTATTTT
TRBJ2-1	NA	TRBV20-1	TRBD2	CSASLRLTGGFYYNEQFF	TGCAGTGCTAGTCTGCGACTCACGGGAGGGTTTTACTACAATGAGCAGTTCTTC
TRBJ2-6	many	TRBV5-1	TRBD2	CASSFLSSGSSAGANVLTF	TGCGCCAGCAGCTTTTTGTCTAGCGGGTCCTCAGCTGGGGCCAACGTCCTGACTTTC
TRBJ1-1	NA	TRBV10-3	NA	CAISEQTDTEAFF	TGTGCCATCAGTGAGCAGACAGACACTGAAGCTTTCTTT
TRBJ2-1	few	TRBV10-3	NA	CAIGGGGYNEQFF	TGTGCCATCGGGGGTGGAGGCTACAATGAGCAGTTCTTC
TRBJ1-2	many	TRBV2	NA	CASSEARRNYGYTF	TGTGCCAGCAGTGAAGCCAGGAGGAACTATGGCTACACCTTC
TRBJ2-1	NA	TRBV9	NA	CASSVAVSSYNEQFF	TGTGCCAGCAGCGTAGCGGTTAGCTCCTACAATGAGCAGTTCTTC
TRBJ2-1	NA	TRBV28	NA	CASHGRGQGKNEQFF	TGTGCCAGCCATGGGAGGGGGCAGGGAAAAAATGAGCAGTTCTTC
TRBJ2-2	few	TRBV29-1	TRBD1	CSFRQGGTGELFF	TGCAGCTTTCGACAGGGGGGCACCGGGGAGCTGTTTTTT
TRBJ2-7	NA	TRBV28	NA	CASSYQGTNEQYF	TGTGCCAGCAGCTACCAGGGTACGAACGAGCAGTACTTC
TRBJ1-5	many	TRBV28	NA	CASSPKGNQPQHF	TGTGCCAGCAGTCCCAAGGGCAATCAGCCCCAGCATTTT
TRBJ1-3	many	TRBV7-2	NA	CASSRDRQAENTIYF	TGTGCCAGCTCCAGAGACAGACAAGCTGAAAACACCATATATTTT
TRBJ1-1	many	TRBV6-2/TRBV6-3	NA	CASRYSMAEAFF	TGTGCCAGCCGTTACTCTATGGCTGAAGCTTTCTTT
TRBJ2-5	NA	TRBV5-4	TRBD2	CASSPGLAGAETQYF	TGTGCCAGCAGCCCGGGACTAGCGGGAGCAGAGACCCAGTACTTC